Below, 10 T cell receptor beta chains from the same sample are listed, as sequenced in a study of cytomegalovirus exposure and HLA in healthy donors. The table came from immunoSEQ multiplex PCR; TCRdb's copy has only in-frame clones and leaves some out. Of more than 200,000 clones listed, around 90% are singletons. Sequencing was performed on PBMCs. The receptors were sampled from a woman aged 25 to 39 in good health and CMV-seronegative.

The J gene is TRBJ2-1, the V gene TRBV7-2; D remains ambiguous. This CDR3 region has 13 residues. Trimming removed 2 bases at V and 8 bases at J, with 10 bases between. Germline V gives CDR1 SGHTA, CDR2 FQGNSA. The CDR3 DNA sequence: TGTGCCAGCAGCTTAAGGGTACCCCATGAGCAGTTCTTC. It encodes CASSLRVPHEQFF. Full variable domain (outside the CDR3, taken from reference TRBV7-2 and TRBJ2-1): GAGVSQSPSNKVTEKGKDVELRCDPISGHTALYWYRQSLGQGLEFLIYFQGNSAPDKSGLPSDRFSAERTGGSVSTLTIQRTQQEDSAVYLCASSLRVPHEQFFGPGTRLTVL.

V gene TRBV10-2 combines with J gene TRBJ2-7; 7 nucleotides line up with TRBD2. CDR3 size: 14 residues. CDR1 WSHSY and CDR2 SAAADI come from the germline V gene. With 4 bases clipped from V and 1 base from J, the junction kept 4 bases outside the gene matches. For the CDR3, the DNA is TGCGCCAGCAGTGTTACAGCGGGGTCCTACGAGCAGTACTTC. Translating gives CASSVTAGSYEQYF.

The rearrangement joins TRBV29-1 to TRBJ2-7, with TRBD1 identical over 9 bases. J gave up 5 bases and V 6 bases, and 8 bases lay outside the gene matches. CDR3 length: 13 amino acids. Germline CDR1 SQVTM, CDR2 ANQGSEA. CDR3 region: CSVSGQGPDEQYF. CDR3 in DNA: TGCAGCGTCTCCGGACAGGGGCCCGACGAGCAGTACTTC.

This clone has more than one count but fewer than ten. The chain combines TRBV6-6 with TRBJ2-7; 7 bases are a match to TRBD2. The CDR3 runs 15 residues. V lost 4 bases and J lost 0; bases outside the gene matches: 6. CDR1 is MNHNY, CDR2 SVGAGI, per germline (reference sequence). CDR3 amino acids: CASSWSGAYSYEQYF. The CDR3 DNA is TGTGCCAGCAGTTGGAGCGGGGCCTACTCCTACGAGCAGTACTTC.

For the CDR3, the DNA is TGCGCCAGCAGCCACGGGACTAGCGGGAGTACCTCCTACAATGAGCAGTTCTTC. Translation gives CASSHGTSGSTSYNEQFF. The J gene is TRBJ2-1, the V gene TRBV5-1, with 14 bases lining up with TRBD2. The germline V gene encodes CDR1 SGHRS and CDR2 YFSETQ. There are 18 residues in the CDR3. J was trimmed by 0 bases and V by 4 bases; bases with no gene match: 6.

This sequence joins TRBV6-4 and TRBJ2-3; 11 nucleotides agree with TRBD2. CDR3 length: 15 residues. CDR1 and CDR2 (germline): MRHNA, SNTAGT. V was clipped by 3 bases and J by 4 bases; unmatched bases: 3. CDR3 bases: TGTGCCAGCAGTGAAGGGACTAGCGGAGCAGATACGCAGTATTTT. Its protein is CASSEGTSGADTQYF.

The chain combines TRBV7-2 with TRBJ2-3; D ambiguous. There are 16 residues in the CDR3. Per the germline V gene, CDR1 is SGHTA and CDR2 is FQGNSA. V dropped 0 bases and J dropped 0 bases, with 10 bases sitting between them. The CDR3 sequence is CASSLAIGRSTDTQYF. The CDR3 DNA is TGTGCCAGCAGCTTAGCGATAGGACGAAGCACAGATACGCAGTATTTT. The full variable domain, with the rest looked up from reference TRBV7-2 and TRBJ2-3, is GAGVSQSPSNKVTEKGKDVELRCDPISGHTALYWYRQSLGQGLEFLIYFQGNSAPDKSGLPSDRFSAERTGGSVSTLTIQRTQQEDSAVYLCASSLAIGRSTDTQYFGPGTRLTVL.

The J gene is TRBJ2-3, the V gene TRBV5-1, with D unresolved. Germline V CDR1 and CDR2: SGHRS, YFSETQ. The length of the CDR3 is 15 residues. V was shortened by 6 bases and J by 0 bases, with 14 bases between the two germline ends. As DNA, the CDR3 is TGCGCCAGCAATCTAAGGAGATCTAGCACAGATACGCAGTATTTT. This translates into CASNLRRSSTDTQYF.

This clone came up once. This chain connects TRBV11-2 to TRBJ2-7; weak D call: TRBD2 (5 bases). The CDR3 has 15 amino acids. Germline assignment: CDR1 SGHAT and CDR2 FQNNGV. Trimming cost V 1 base and J 3 bases, with 13 bases left between them. In DNA form, the CDR3 reads TGTGCCAGCAGCTTAGTACCGGACTCCAACTACGAGCAGTACTTC. It codes for CASSLVPDSNYEQYF.

The CDR3 coding sequence is TGTGCCAGCAGCTTGAAGGTTGCTAGCGGCTCCGTGGAGCAGTTCTTC. This gives the protein CASSLKVASGSVEQFF. The chain couples TRBV5-4 to TRBJ2-1; 7 bases agree with TRBD2. Germline CDR1 SGHNT, CDR2 YYREEE (reference sequence). The CDR3 covers 16 residues. J lost 10 bases, V lost 1 base, and 14 bases had no gene match. The complete variable domain, with remaining parts taken from reference TRBV5-4 and TRBJ2-1, reads ETGVTQSPTHLIKTRGQQVTLRCSSQSGHNTVSWYQQALGQGPQFIFQYYREEENGRGNFPPRFSGLQFPNYSSELNVNALELDDSALYLCASSLKVASGSVEQFFGPGTRLTVL.